Described below is a single T cell receptor beta chain sequence and its context. Using immunoSEQ multiplex PCR, the repertoire was profiled, and TCRdb retains in-frame clones only, with some absent. Of roughly 140,000 clones in the sample, roughly 82% were seen once. This CDR3 spans 18 amino acids. CDR1 is SNHLY and CDR2 is FYNNEI in the germline V gene. J lost 4 bases, V lost 1 base, and 12 bases had no gene match. The entry originates in a study of blood T cell repertoires in COVID-19. The sample consisted of peripheral blood. The source is a woman aged 45-65 years in a cohort sampled during active or convalescent COVID-19. The J gene is TRBJ1-5, the V gene TRBV2; 8 nucleotides match TRBD1. Here the CDR3 DNA reads TGTGCCAGCAGTGAAGTTGTGGGAGACAGGGGCCGGAATCAGCCCCAGCATTTT. Its translation is CASSEVVGDRGRNQPQHF.